These 3 T cell receptor beta chains were sequenced from one sample in a study of T cell changes during pregnancy in multiple sclerosis (dated by TCRdb to the late 2010s). The library was prepared using the immunoSEQ multiplex PCR assay. Imported from immuneACCESS, the table was reduced by TCRdb to in-frame sequences with V and J called. These copies leave out some clones; in studies compared against another copy, an unresolved V gene accounts for under half, and the cause of the remainder is not known. The table for this sample lists more than 40,000 clones; around 90% of them were counted only once. The ten largest make up roughly 9% of the sample. Sequenced here: CD8+ T cells from peripheral blood mononuclear cells, sampled after pregnancy. Every receptor here comes from a female donor with multiple sclerosis, enrolled in a pregnancy study.

The genes are TRBV28 and TRBJ1-4, with no clear D. V was shortened by 2 bases and J by 5 bases, with 9 bases between the two germline ends. CDR1 is MDHEN and CDR2 is SYDVKM in the germline V gene. There are 14 residues in the CDR3. Here the CDR3 reads CASSLGQVNEKLFF. The CDR3 nucleotides are TGTGCCAGCAGTTTAGGGCAGGTCAATGAAAAACTGTTTTTT.

The chain uses TRBV6-5 and TRBJ2-7, with TRBD1 matching over 9 bases. V dropped 2 bases and J dropped 5; count of bases not matched to a gene: 10. The CDR3 covers 16 residues. Germline assignment: CDR1 MNHEY and CDR2 SVGAGI. The CDR3 bases are TGTGCCAGCAGTTACCCCAGTACCGGGACAGGGAACGAGCAGTACTTC. Protein: CASSYPSTGTGNEQYF.

The V and J genes are TRBV4-2 and TRBJ1-2; the D gene is possibly TRBD1 (5 bases). Germline-derived CDR1 and CDR2 are LGHNA and YNFKEQ. V was clipped by 3 bases and J by 0 bases, with 23 bases between them. CDR3 size: 19 residues. CDR3 sequence reads: CASSHGLSTDELANYGYTF. In DNA form, the CDR3 reads TGTGCCAGCAGCCACGGGTTGTCGACAGACGAACTTGCTAACTATGGCTACACCTTC.